The source of this T cell receptor beta chain is a study of T cells in Graves' hyperthyroidism and ophthalmopathy. General study findings and limits: A 13 V-J signature model discriminated ophthalmopathy versus stable hyperthyroidism.

The CDR3 length is 15 residues. The germline gives CDR1 MNHEY, CDR2 SVGEGT. V shed 4 bases, J shed 2 bases, and the junction held 5 bases outside the gene matches. Patients affected by ophthalmopathy presented a Clinical Activity Score of at least 3, a NOSPECS grade of at least 4, and disease duration below 3 months. This clonotype was counted at least ten times. As yet, its antigen is unknown. Amplified TCR beta CDR3 regions derived from RNA transcripts. First-round RT-PCR with HTBI primers amplified the TCR CDR3 region. TCRdb itself ran the multiplex PCR reads through MiXCR, one entry per CDR3 protein. The sample lists approximately 690,000 distinct CDR3 sequences, around 20% occurring once.

The TCR originated in a man aged 30 to 39 with Graves' ophthalmopathy. Sequenced: blood. V is TRBV6-2 or TRBV6-3 and J is TRBJ1-5; 7 bases are shared with TRBD1. Here the CDR3 reads CASSLGGAGNQPQHF. The DNA for the CDR3 is TGTGCCAGCAGTTTAGGGGGCGCGGGCAATCAGCCCCAGCATTTT.